This passage covers 10 T cell receptor beta chains from one sample sequenced in a study of CD8 T cells in ankylosing spondylitis. TCRdb passed the 5' RACE reads through MiXCR, listing each CDR3 protein once. The sample contains around 160,000 distinct CDR3 sequences, approximately 10% of which appear only once. The sample comprised blood, either unsorted or a sorted T cell fraction (not recorded which). These receptors originate from a male donor with ankylosing spondylitis or in good health (not recorded which).

The sample holds many counts of this clonotype. This chain links TRBV6-4 with TRBJ2-6; D not certain. CDR3 length: 14 amino acids. V lost 2 bases and J 0 bases, leaving 2 bases between the germline ends. Germline loops: CDR1 MRHNA, CDR2 SNTAGT. The CDR3 DNA reads as TGTGCCAGCAGTGACAACTCTGGGGCCAACGTCCTGACTTTC. Translating gives CASSDNSGANVLTF.

The chain carries TRBV4-2 and TRBJ2-1; D uncertain. The CDR3 has 15 amino acids. Trimming shortened V by 4 bases and J by 0 bases, and 10 bases separated the two germline ends. CDR1 is LGHNA, CDR2 YNFKEQ, per germline. Here the CDR3 reads CASSPGLPSYNEQFF. In DNA form, the CDR3 reads TGTGCCAGCAGCCCTGGGCTCCCCTCCTACAATGAGCAGTTCTTC.

This clonotype has only a few counts. This chain links TRBV3-1 with TRBJ2-2; D is undetermined. V lost 0 bases, J lost 0 bases, and 11 bases lay in between. Looked up from germline, CDR1 is LGHDT and CDR2 is YNNKEL (reference sequence). The CDR3 loop spans 17 amino acids. The CDR3 protein is CASSQDLARSNTGELFF. The CDR3 coding sequence is TGTGCCAGCAGCCAAGATCTGGCTAGATCGAACACCGGGGAGCTGTTTTTT.

In its sample, this clonotype was seen many times. This rearrangement joins TRBV5-1 to TRBJ2-1; TRBD1 is a possible D gene (6 bases). V gave up 4 bases and J gave up 1 base, with 12 bases separating them. CDR1 and CDR2 (germline): SGHRS, YFSETQ. The CDR3 consists of 15 residues. This chain's CDR3 is CASSREGDSYNEQFF. The CDR3 DNA follows: TGCGCCAGCAGCCGCGAGGGGGATTCCTACAATGAGCAGTTCTTC.

Ten or more counts support this clonotype. The chain uses TRBV29-1 and TRBJ2-7; perhaps TRBD2 as D (7 bases). The CDR3 length is 16 residues. CDR1 is SQVTM and CDR2 is ANQGSEA in the germline V gene. V lost 3 bases, J lost 0 bases, and 18 bases lay in between. CDR3 region: CSVEGGLSLSSYEQYF. For the CDR3, the DNA is TGCAGCGTTGAGGGGGGGCTATCTTTAAGCTCCTACGAGCAGTACTTC.

This clonotype was seen at least ten times. The gene calls are TRBV29-1 and TRBJ2-7; 8 bases agree with TRBD1. This CDR3 comprises 14 residues. Germline loops: CDR1 SQVTM, CDR2 ANQGSEA. V lost 3 bases, J lost 6 bases, and 10 bases stayed unmatched. The CDR3 bases are TGCAGCGTTGAGTTGGCCGGGACAGGAGGCGAGCAGTACTTC. This sequence encodes CSVELAGTGGEQYF.

This clonotype has at least ten counts. This rearrangement joins TRBV6-5 to TRBJ2-7; D call uncertain. V lost 4 bases and J 2 bases, leaving 12 bases between the germline ends. Germline-derived CDR1 and CDR2 are MNHEY and SVGAGI. This CDR3 is built from 14 residues. The CDR3 DNA sequence: TGTGCCAGCAGTTCCGAAGGGCTGACCTACGAGCAGTACTTC. This encodes CASSSEGLTYEQYF.

This clonotype was counted a few times. The CDR3 nucleotides read TGTGCCAGCACCTCTTCCGGCGGGTGGAGTGAGACCCAGTACTTC. Its translation is CASTSSGGWSETQYF. The chain employs TRBV2 and TRBJ2-5; TRBD2 might be the D (5 bases). V lost 7 bases to trimming and J lost 5 bases, with 20 bases between them. This CDR3 is 15 amino acids long. Germline V gene data show CDR1 as SNHLY and CDR2 as FYNNEI.

The sample holds many counts of this clonotype. The V gene is TRBV3-1, the J gene TRBJ2-5; 7 nucleotides match TRBD1. CDR3 length: 14 amino acids. Trimming removed 3 bases from V and 2 bases from J; junction bases left unmatched: 3. The germline V gene encodes CDR1 LGHDT and CDR2 YNNKEL (reference sequence). The CDR3 region has the DNA TGTGCCAGCAGCCAGGACAGGCGACAAGAGACCCAGTACTTC. It translates to CASSQDRRQETQYF.

This clonotype came up many times. V and J are TRBV29-1 and TRBJ2-3; D is uncertain. V was shortened by 3 bases and J by 3 bases, with 7 bases between the two germline ends. CDR1 and CDR2 from the germline V gene are SQVTM and ANQGSEA. The CDR3 is made up of 12 amino acids. The CDR3 sequence: CSVESGTDTQYF. In DNA, the CDR3 is TGCAGCGTTGAGTCCGGTACAGATACGCAGTATTTT.